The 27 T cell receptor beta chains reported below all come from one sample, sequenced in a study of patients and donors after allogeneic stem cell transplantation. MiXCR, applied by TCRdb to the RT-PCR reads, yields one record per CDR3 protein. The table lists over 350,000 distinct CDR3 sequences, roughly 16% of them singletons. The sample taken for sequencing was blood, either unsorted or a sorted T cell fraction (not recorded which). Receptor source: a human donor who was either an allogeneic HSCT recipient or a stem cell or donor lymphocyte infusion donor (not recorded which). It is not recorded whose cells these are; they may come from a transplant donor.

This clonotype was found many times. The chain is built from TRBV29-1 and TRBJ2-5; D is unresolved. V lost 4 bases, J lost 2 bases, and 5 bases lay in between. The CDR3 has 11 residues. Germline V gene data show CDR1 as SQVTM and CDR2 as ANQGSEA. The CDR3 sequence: CSVAQQETQYF. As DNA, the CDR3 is TGCAGCGTTGCGCAGCAAGAGACCCAGTACTTC.

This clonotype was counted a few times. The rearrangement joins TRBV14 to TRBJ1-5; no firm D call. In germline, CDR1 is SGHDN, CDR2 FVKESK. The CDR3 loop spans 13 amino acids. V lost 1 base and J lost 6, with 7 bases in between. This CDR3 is CASSQGLSQPQHF. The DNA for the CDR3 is TGTGCCAGCAGCCAAGGCCTAAGTCAGCCCCAGCATTTT.

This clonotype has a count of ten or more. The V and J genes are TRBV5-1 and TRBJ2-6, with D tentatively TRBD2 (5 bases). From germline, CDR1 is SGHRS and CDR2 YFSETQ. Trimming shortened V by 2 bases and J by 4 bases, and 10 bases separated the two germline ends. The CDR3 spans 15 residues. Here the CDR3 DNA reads TGCGCCAGCAGCTTACTAGATCCCGGGGCCAACGTCCTGACTTTC. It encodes CASSLLDPGANVLTF. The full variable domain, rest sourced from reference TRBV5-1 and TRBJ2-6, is KAGVTQTPRYLIKTRGQQVTLSCSPISGHRSVSWYQQTPGQGLQFLFEYFSETQRNKGNFPGRFSGRQFSNSRSEMNVSTLELGDSALYLCASSLLDPGANVLTFGAGSRLTVL.

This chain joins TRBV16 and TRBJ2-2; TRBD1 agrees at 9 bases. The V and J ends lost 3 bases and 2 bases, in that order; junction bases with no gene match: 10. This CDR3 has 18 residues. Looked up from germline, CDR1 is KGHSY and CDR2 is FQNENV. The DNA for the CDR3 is TGTGCCAGCAGCCATTCTTTGGGGACAGGGACAAACACCGGGGAGCTGTTTTTT. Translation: CASSHSLGTGTNTGELFF.

The DNA for the CDR3 is TGCAGTGCTCACCGCCGTGCTAGCGGGGTAGTAAACACCGGGGAGCTGTTTTTT. Protein product: CSAHRRASGVVNTGELFF. This rearrangement joins TRBV20-1 to TRBJ2-2; 9 bases agree with TRBD2. Germline V gives CDR1 DFQATT, CDR2 SNEGSKA (reference sequence). CDR3 length: 18 residues. The ends lost 5 bases at V and 2 bases at J; junction bases unmatched: 15.

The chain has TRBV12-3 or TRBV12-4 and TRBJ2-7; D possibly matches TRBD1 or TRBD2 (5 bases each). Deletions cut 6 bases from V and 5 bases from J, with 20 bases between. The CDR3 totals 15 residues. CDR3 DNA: TGTGCCAGCAGCCCAGAGGGGCTGAGAGGTGACGAGCAGTACTTC. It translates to CASSPEGLRGDEQYF.

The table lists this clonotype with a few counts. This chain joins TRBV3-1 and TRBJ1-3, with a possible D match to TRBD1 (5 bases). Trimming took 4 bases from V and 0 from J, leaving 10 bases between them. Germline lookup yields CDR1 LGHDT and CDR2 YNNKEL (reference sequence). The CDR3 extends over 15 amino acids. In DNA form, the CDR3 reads TGTGCCAGCAGCCGCTCGGACAACTCTGGAAACACCATATATTTT. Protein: CASSRSDNSGNTIYF.

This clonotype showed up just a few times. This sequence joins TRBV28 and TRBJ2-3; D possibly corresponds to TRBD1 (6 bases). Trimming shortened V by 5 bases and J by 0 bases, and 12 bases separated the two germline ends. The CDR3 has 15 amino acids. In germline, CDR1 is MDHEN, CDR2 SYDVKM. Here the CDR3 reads CASSRDTSSTDTQYF. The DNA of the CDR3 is TGTGCCAGCAGTAGGGACACCTCTAGCACAGATACGCAGTATTTT.

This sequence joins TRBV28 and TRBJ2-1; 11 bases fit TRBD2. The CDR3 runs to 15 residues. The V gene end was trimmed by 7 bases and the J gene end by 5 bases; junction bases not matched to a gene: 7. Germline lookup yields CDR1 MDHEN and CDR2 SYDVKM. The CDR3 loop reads CASTSGTSGNNEQFF. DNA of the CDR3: TGTGCCAGCACTTCCGGGACTAGCGGTAACAATGAGCAGTTCTTC.

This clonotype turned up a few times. CDR3 amino acids: CASSLDGGLAKNIQYF. The CDR3 region has the DNA TGCGCCAGCAGCTTGGATGGGGGTTTGGCCAAAAACATTCAGTACTTC. The chain combines TRBV5-1 with TRBJ2-4; D might be TRBD1 or TRBD2, each matching 5 bases. Trimming took 0 bases from V and 1 from J, leaving 11 bases between them. The V gene's germline CDR1 is SGHRS and CDR2 YFSETQ. The CDR3 spans 16 residues.

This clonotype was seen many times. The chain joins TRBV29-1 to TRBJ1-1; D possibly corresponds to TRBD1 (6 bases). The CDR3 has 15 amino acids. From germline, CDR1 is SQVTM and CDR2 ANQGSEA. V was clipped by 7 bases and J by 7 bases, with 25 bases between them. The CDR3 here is CSAHITGSLNREAFF. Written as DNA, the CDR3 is TGCAGCGCTCACATTACAGGGTCCTTAAACCGTGAAGCTTTCTTT.

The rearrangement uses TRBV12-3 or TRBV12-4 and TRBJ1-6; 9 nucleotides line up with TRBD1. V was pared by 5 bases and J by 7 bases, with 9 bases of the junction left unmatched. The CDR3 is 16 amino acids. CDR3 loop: CASSAPGQGLNSPLHF. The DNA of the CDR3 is TGTGCCAGCAGTGCGCCGGGACAGGGACTAAATTCACCCCTCCACTTT.

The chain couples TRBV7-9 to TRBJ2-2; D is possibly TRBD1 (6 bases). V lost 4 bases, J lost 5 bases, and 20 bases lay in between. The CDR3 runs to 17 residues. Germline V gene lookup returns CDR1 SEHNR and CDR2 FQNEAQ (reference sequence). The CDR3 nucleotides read TGTGCCAGCAGCTCGAGACAGGACCCTCGTGAGACCGGGGAGCTGTTTTTT. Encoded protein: CASSSRQDPRETGELFF.

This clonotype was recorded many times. The CDR3 DNA is TGTGCCATCAGTGGGGCGGGACTCCACGAGCAGTACTTC. Amino acids: CAISGAGLHEQYF. The gene calls are TRBV10-3 and TRBJ2-7; TRBD2 might be the D (6 bases). The CDR3 sequence is 13 residues long. V lost 4 bases, J lost 5 bases, and 12 bases lay in between. CDR1 is ENHRY and CDR2 is SYGVKD in the germline V gene.

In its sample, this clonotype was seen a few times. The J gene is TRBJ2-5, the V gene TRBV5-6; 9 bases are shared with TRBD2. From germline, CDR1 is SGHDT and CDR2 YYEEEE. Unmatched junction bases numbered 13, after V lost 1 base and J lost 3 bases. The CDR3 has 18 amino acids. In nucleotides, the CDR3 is TGTGCCAGCAGCTTGAGTGGTATTCGTGGCGGGGGGGAAGAGACCCAGTACTTC. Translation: CASSLSGIRGGGEETQYF. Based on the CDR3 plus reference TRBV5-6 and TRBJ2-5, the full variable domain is DAGVTQSPTHLIKTRGQQVTLRCSPKSGHDTVSWYQQALGQGPQFIFQYYEEEERQRGNFPDRFSGHQFPNYSSELNVNALLLGDSALYLCASSLSGIRGGGEETQYFGPGTRLLVL.

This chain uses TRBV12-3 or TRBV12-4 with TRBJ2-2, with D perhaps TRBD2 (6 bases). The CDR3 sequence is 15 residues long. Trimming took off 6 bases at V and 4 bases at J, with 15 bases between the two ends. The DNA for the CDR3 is TGTGCCAGCAGATCGCCGGGACTCCGCACCGGGGAGCTGTTTTTT. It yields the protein CASRSPGLRTGELFF.

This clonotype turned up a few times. CDR3 bases: TGTGCCAGCAGTGAAGCGGACGGGATTGCCAATGAGCAGTTCTTC. Its translation is CASSEADGIANEQFF. The V gene is TRBV2, the J gene TRBJ2-1, with D possibly TRBD2 on 5 matching bases. This CDR3 comprises 15 residues. The V gene lost 0 bases and the J gene lost 6 bases, with 12 bases spanning the gap. In germline, CDR1 is SNHLY, CDR2 FYNNEI.

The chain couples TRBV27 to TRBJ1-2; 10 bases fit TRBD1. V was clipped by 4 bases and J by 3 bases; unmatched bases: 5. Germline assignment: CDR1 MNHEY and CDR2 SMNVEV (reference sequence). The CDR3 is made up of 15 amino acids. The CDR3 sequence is CASSSTGGAYYGYTF. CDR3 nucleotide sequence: TGTGCCAGCAGTTCGACAGGGGGCGCGTACTATGGCTACACCTTC.

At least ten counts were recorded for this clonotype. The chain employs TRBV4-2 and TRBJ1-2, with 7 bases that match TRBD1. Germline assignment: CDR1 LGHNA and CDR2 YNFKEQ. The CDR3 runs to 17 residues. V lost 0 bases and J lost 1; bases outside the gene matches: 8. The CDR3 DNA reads TGTGCCAGCAGCCAAGATGGGCCAGGGGGATTTAACTATGGCTACACCTTC. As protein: CASSQDGPGGFNYGYTF.

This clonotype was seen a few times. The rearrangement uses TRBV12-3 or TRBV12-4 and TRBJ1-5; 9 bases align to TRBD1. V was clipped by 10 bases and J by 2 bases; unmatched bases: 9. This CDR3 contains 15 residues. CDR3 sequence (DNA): TGTGCCACCGGGACAGGGAATTTAGGCAATCAGCCCCAGCATTTT. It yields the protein CATGTGNLGNQPQHF.

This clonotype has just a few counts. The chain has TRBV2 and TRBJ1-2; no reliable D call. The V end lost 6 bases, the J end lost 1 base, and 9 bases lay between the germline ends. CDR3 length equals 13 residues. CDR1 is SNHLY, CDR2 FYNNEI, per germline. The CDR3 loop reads CASRSRINYGYTF. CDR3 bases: TGTGCCAGCAGGAGCCGAATTAACTATGGCTACACCTTC. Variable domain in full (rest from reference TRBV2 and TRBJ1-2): EPEVTQTPSHQVTQMGQEVILRCVPISNHLYFYWYRQILGQKVEFLVSFYNNEISEKSEIFDDQFSVERPDGSNFTLKIRSTKLEDSAMYFCASRSRINYGYTFGSGTRLTVV.

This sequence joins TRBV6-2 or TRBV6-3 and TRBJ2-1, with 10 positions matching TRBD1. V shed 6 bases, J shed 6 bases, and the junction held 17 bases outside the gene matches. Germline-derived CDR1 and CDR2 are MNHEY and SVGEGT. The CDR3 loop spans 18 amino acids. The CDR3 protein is CASSPRTGTGAMGNEQFF. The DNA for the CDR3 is TGTGCCAGCAGCCCTCGGACCGGGACAGGGGCGATGGGCAATGAGCAGTTCTTC.

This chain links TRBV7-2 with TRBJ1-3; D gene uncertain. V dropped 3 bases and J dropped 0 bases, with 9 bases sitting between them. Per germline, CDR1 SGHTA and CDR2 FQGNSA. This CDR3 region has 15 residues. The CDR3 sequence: CASSFSAVSGNTIYF. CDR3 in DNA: TGTGCCAGCAGCTTTAGCGCGGTCTCTGGAAACACCATATATTTT.

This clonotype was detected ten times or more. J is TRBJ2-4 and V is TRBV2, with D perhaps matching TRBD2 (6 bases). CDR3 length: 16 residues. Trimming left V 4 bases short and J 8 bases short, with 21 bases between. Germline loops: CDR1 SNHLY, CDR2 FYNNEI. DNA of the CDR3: TGTGCCAGCAGTGCCGAGGGAGGTCGTTATGGGGACATTCAGTACTTC. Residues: CASSAEGGRYGDIQYF.

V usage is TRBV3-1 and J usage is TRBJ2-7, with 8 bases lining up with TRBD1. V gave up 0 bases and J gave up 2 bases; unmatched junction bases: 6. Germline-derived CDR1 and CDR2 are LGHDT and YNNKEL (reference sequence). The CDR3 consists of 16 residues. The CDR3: CASSQDQGALTYEQYF. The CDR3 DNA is TGTGCCAGCAGCCAAGACCAGGGGGCATTAACCTACGAGCAGTACTTC.

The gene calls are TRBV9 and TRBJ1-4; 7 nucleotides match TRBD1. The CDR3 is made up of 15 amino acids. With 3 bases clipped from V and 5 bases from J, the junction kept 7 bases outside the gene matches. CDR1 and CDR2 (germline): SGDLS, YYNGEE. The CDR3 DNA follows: TGTGCCAGCAGCGGATTGGGACAGTTAAATGAAAAACTGTTTTTT. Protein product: CASSGLGQLNEKLFF.

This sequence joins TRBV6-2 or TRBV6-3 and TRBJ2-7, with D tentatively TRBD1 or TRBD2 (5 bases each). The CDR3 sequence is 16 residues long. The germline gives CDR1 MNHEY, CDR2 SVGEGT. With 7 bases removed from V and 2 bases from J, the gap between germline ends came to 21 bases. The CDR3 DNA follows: TGTGCCAGCATTCCCCCGGGTGGGGGACGACCCTACGAGCAGTACTTC. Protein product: CASIPPGGGRPYEQYF.